These 28 T cell receptor beta chains originate from one sample sequenced in a study of T cell repertoires in cytomegalovirus infection. TCRdb redid the calling of the reads with MiXCR, one entry per CDR3 protein. The table lists hundreds of thousands of distinct CDR3 sequences, 24% of them singletons. Sequencing was carried out using CD8+ T cells from PBMCs. Receptor source: a human donor in good health (CMV status not recorded). Some clones in this sample may be carry-over from other donors' samples.

The rearrangement uses TRBV25-1 and TRBJ2-5; maybe TRBD1 (6 bases). The length of the CDR3 is 16 residues. Trimming took 7 bases from V and 5 from J, leaving 23 bases between them. The V gene's germline CDR1 is MGHDK and CDR2 SYGVNS. This CDR3 reads CASTQFTQTGRETQYF. The CDR3 DNA sequence: TGTGCCAGCACCCAATTTACCCAGACAGGCCGGGAGACCCAGTACTTC.

The chain is built from TRBV28 and TRBJ2-2, with D tentatively TRBD1 (5 bases). CDR1 and CDR2 (germline): MDHEN, SYDVKM. The CDR3 consists of 14 residues. The V end was cut by 5 bases, the J end by 4 bases, with 11 bases between. The CDR3 coding sequence is TGTGCCAGCAGTATCCGACAGCGCACCGGGGAGCTGTTTTTT. Its protein product is CASSIRQRTGELFF.

This clonotype was observed many times. The rearrangement uses TRBV7-3 and TRBJ2-2, with TRBD1 matching 9 bases. This CDR3 has 15 residues. Germline CDR1 and CDR2: SGHTA and FQGTGA. Losses at the gene ends were 6 bases for V and 0 bases for J; bases not matched to a gene: 2. CDR3 region: CASRQGATNTGELFF. CDR3 DNA sequence: TGTGCCAGCAGACAGGGGGCTACGAACACCGGGGAGCTGTTTTTT.

Worth noting for this clonotype: This clone may be a read error of a much larger clone one base away. The genes are TRBV27 and TRBJ1-1, with unresolved D. Germline-derived CDR1 and CDR2 are MNHEY and SMNVEV (reference sequence). CDR3 length equals 12 residues. CDR3 amino acids: CVSLSTSTEAFF. The CDR3 region has the DNA TGTGTCAGCCTATCCACTAGCACTGAAGCTTTCTTT.

The CDR3, as DNA: TGCGCCAGCAGCCAAGATCCCCTAGGGACGAGCACAGATACGCAGTATTTT. This codes for CASSQDPLGTSTDTQYF. V gene TRBV4-3 combines with J gene TRBJ2-3; D is perhaps TRBD1 or TRBD2 (5 bases each). The CDR3 runs to 17 residues. Germline lookup yields CDR1 LGHNA and CDR2 YSLEER. The germline V and J ends were trimmed by 0 bases and 0 bases, with 13 bases remaining between them.

The gene calls are TRBV29-1 and TRBJ2-2; 12 positions agree with TRBD1. With V trimmed by 4 bases and J by 6 bases, 3 bases remained unmatched. The CDR3 is 14 residues long. Germline V CDR1 and CDR2: SQVTM, ANQGSEA. CDR3 DNA: TGCAGCGTTGGGGACAGGGGGCGCCCCGGGGAGCTGTTTTTT. Translated, it gives CSVGDRGRPGELFF.

V and J are TRBV19 and TRBJ2-2, with D tentatively TRBD1 (5 bases). The CDR3 runs to 16 residues. CDR1 LNHDA and CDR2 SQIVND come from the germline V gene (reference sequence). Trimming pared 5 bases from V and 0 bases from J, leaving 13 bases between. DNA for the CDR3: TGTGCCAGTAGTCCCTGGGGCAGCTCGAACACCGGGGAGCTGTTTTTT. This codes for CASSPWGSSNTGELFF.

The table lists this clonotype with many counts. The genes are TRBV19 and TRBJ1-5; D gene ambiguous. From germline, CDR1 is LNHDA and CDR2 SQIVND (reference sequence). Trimming took 7 bases from V and 5 from J, leaving 12 bases between them. The CDR3 loop spans 13 amino acids. CDR3 in DNA: TGTGCCAGTAAGAGGGCCGGGGATCAGCCCCAGCATTTT. Amino acids: CASKRAGDQPQHF.

This clonotype has only a few counts. The rearrangement joins TRBV7-9 to TRBJ2-1; perhaps TRBD2 as D (5 bases). The V end was cut by 5 bases, the J end by 3 bases, with 17 bases between. CDR1 SEHNR and CDR2 FQNEAQ come from the germline V gene (reference sequence). This CDR3 is 16 amino acids long. The CDR3 loop reads CASSVIIGGFYNEQFF. The CDR3 coding sequence is TGTGCCAGCAGCGTTATAATAGGCGGGTTCTACAATGAGCAGTTCTTC.

The sample holds a few counts of this clonotype. The rearrangement links TRBV29-1 to TRBJ1-2, with a tentative D call TRBD1 (5 bases). The CDR3 has 12 residues. V was shortened by 5 bases and J by 8 bases, with 15 bases between the two germline ends. Looked up from germline, CDR1 is SQVTM and CDR2 is ANQGSEA. CDR3 sequence (DNA): TGCAGCGTTCCCTTCTGGGGGAGAGGCTACACCTTC. This encodes CSVPFWGRGYTF.

The genes are TRBV7-9 and TRBJ2-3, with TRBD2 as a possible D gene (6 bases). Trimming shortened V by 7 bases and J by 1 base, and 18 bases separated the two germline ends. The CDR3 length is 16 residues. CDR1 and CDR2 (germline): SEHNR, FQNEAQ (reference sequence). CDR3 coding DNA: TGTGCCAGCACCCCTCTATGGGGGGATCGCACAGATACGCAGTATTTT. Encoded protein: CASTPLWGDRTDTQYF.

This clonotype has only a few counts. The chain combines TRBV7-9 with TRBJ1-2, with a tentative D call TRBD1 (5 bases). V dropped 7 bases and J dropped 2 bases, with 11 bases sitting between them. There are 13 residues in the CDR3. Germline CDR1 and CDR2: SEHNR and FQNEAQ (reference sequence). In DNA form, the CDR3 reads TGTGCCAGCACCGCGACAGAAAACTATGGCTACACCTTC. It translates to CASTATENYGYTF.

This chain uses TRBV20-1 with TRBJ2-1, with TRBD1 identical over 8 bases. The CDR3 has 15 amino acids. The germline V gene encodes CDR1 DFQATT and CDR2 SNEGSKA (reference sequence). J gave up 6 bases and V 6 bases, and 13 bases lay outside the gene matches. CDR3 sequence (DNA): TGCAGTGCGCCACAGGGGGTTGTGGGCTTCAATGAGCAGTTCTTC. Protein sequence: CSAPQGVVGFNEQFF.

The table lists this clonotype with a few counts. V is TRBV6-1 and J is TRBJ1-5, with 10 bases that match TRBD1. Germline loops: CDR1 MNHNS, CDR2 SASEGT. J gave up 7 bases and V 3 bases, and 3 bases lay outside the gene matches. CDR3 length equals 14 residues. CDR3 in DNA: TGTGCCAGCAGTGATGACAGGGGGCCCCAGCCCCAGCATTTT. Translating gives CASSDDRGPQPQHF.

This clonotype was seen a handful of times. This chain links TRBV30 with TRBJ2-1, with D uncertain. The CDR3 has 12 amino acids. Deletions cut 5 bases from V and 2 bases from J, with 7 bases between. Germline V lookup: CDR1 GTSNPN, CDR2 SVGIG (reference sequence). This CDR3 is CAWGGPYNEQFF. The CDR3, as DNA: TGTGCCTGGGGCGGCCCCTACAATGAGCAGTTCTTC.

This clonotype was observed a few times. The V and J genes are TRBV25-1 and TRBJ1-1, with D tentatively TRBD1 (5 bases). Trimming shortened V by 2 bases and J by 0 bases, and 10 bases separated the two germline ends. This CDR3 region has 15 residues. Germline V gene data show CDR1 as MGHDK and CDR2 as SYGVNS. The CDR3: CASSELLGVNTEAFF. The CDR3 nucleotides read TGTGCCAGCAGTGAACTGTTGGGGGTGAACACTGAAGCTTTCTTT. The full variable domain, completed using reference TRBV25-1 and TRBJ1-1, is EADIYQTPRYLVIGTGKKITLECSQTMGHDKMYWYQQDPGMELHLIHYSYGVNSTEKGDLSSESTVSRIRTEHFPLTLESARPSHTSQYLCASSELLGVNTEAFFGQGTRLTVV.

This clonotype has just a few counts. CDR3: CASRDLERGFETQYF. In DNA form, the CDR3 reads TGTGCCAGCAGGGACCTAGAGCGGGGATTCGAGACCCAGTACTTC. The gene calls are TRBV6-6 and TRBJ2-5, with 7 bases fitting TRBD2. Per germline, CDR1 MNHNY and CDR2 SVGAGI (reference sequence). J was trimmed by 5 bases and V by 6 bases; bases with no gene match: 12. This CDR3 contains 15 residues.

This clonotype turned up a few times. This chain uses TRBV6-1 with TRBJ2-4; TRBD1 agrees at 9 bases. V shed 7 bases, J shed 4 bases, and the junction held 5 bases outside the gene matches. The CDR3 spans 14 residues. Germline V CDR1 and CDR2: MNHNS, SASEGT. Here the CDR3 DNA reads TGTGCCAGCAACCCGGGACAGGGTAAAAACATTCAGTACTTC. Its translation is CASNPGQGKNIQYF.

The chain is built from TRBV7-9 and TRBJ1-1; no clear D gene. V lost 5 bases and J 2 bases, leaving 12 bases between the germline ends. The CDR3 loop spans 14 amino acids. The germline gives CDR1 SEHNR, CDR2 FQNEAQ (reference sequence). The CDR3 reads CASSPDGGNTEAFF. The CDR3 DNA reads TGTGCCAGCAGCCCAGACGGCGGTAACACTGAAGCTTTCTTT.

This clonotype was detected a few times. A junction boundary mismatches the germline segment, possibly from a read error. The chain recombines TRBV7-8 with TRBJ2-7, with a weak D call TRBD2 (7 bases). The V gene's germline CDR1 is SGHVS and CDR2 FQNEAQ. There are 15 residues in the CDR3. Here the CDR3 reads CGSSLGGDTSYEQYF. CDR3 DNA: TGTGGCAGCAGCTTAGGGGGGGACACCTCCTACGAGCAGTACTTC.

Ten or more counts support this clonotype. The genes are TRBV7-2 and TRBJ1-1; D unresolved. The CDR3 sequence is 15 residues long. Germline assignment: CDR1 SGHTA and CDR2 FQGNSA. Trimming left V 2 bases short and J 3 bases short, with 13 bases between. CDR3 loop: CASSLTYSEHTEAFF. For the CDR3, the DNA is TGTGCCAGCAGCTTAACTTATTCAGAGCACACTGAAGCTTTCTTT.

The rearrangement links TRBV20-1 to TRBJ1-5, with TRBD1 as a possible D gene (5 bases). The V gene lost 5 bases and the J gene lost 2 bases, with 13 bases spanning the gap. This CDR3 has 14 amino acids. In germline, CDR1 is DFQATT, CDR2 SNEGSKA (reference sequence). Here the CDR3 reads CSAGRGRGNQPQHF. The CDR3 DNA reads TGCAGTGCTGGCCGGGGACGGGGCAATCAGCCCCAGCATTTT.

CDR3 residues: CASSQAGMGFNYGYTF. The CDR3 DNA reads as TGTGCCAGCAGCCAAGCAGGGATGGGGTTTAACTATGGCTACACCTTC. The chain links TRBV3-1 to TRBJ1-2, with D tentatively TRBD1 (5 bases). V lost 1 base and J 1 base, leaving 13 bases between the germline ends. The CDR3 totals 16 residues. From germline, CDR1 is LGHDT and CDR2 YNNKEL (reference sequence).

Notes on this clonotype: One end of the junction varies from germline; a read error may be responsible. The chain joins TRBV12-5 to TRBJ2-1; no reliable D call. CDR1 LGHNT and CDR2 FRNRAP come from the germline V gene. The CDR3 has 12 amino acids. The DNA for the CDR3 is TGTGCTAGTGGTTTGGAAACCAATGAGCTGTTCTTC. Amino acid sequence: CASGLETNELFF.

The chain uses TRBV29-1 and TRBJ2-7; TRBD1 aligns across 8 bases. The CDR3 is 14 amino acids. Germline assignment: CDR1 SQVTM and CDR2 ANQGSEA. After removal of 7 bases from V and 0 bases from J, the junction contained 8 bases not matched to a gene. This CDR3 is CSAFGQGSSYEQYF. The CDR3 DNA follows: TGCAGCGCCTTTGGACAGGGCAGCTCCTACGAGCAGTACTTC.

This clonotype was recorded many times. V and J are TRBV10-3 and TRBJ1-1; perhaps TRBD1 as D (6 bases). This CDR3 region has 13 residues. Per the germline V gene, CDR1 is ENHRY and CDR2 is SYGVKD. The ends were cut back, 11 bases at V and 0 bases at J, with 13 bases in the middle. Here the CDR3 reads CASNGGMNTEAFF. The CDR3 DNA is TGTGCCTCCAACGGGGGCATGAACACTGAAGCTTTCTTT.

This clonotype appeared many times. The rearrangement links TRBV7-2 to TRBJ2-7; 13 nucleotides match TRBD2. The CDR3 is made up of 15 amino acids. The J segment lost 2 bases and the V segment lost 3 bases, leaving 1 base of the junction unmatched. Looked up from germline, CDR1 is SGHTA and CDR2 is FQGNSA. DNA of the CDR3: TGTGCCAGCAGCTTGGGACTAGCGGGACCCTACGAGCAGTACTTC. Translation: CASSLGLAGPYEQYF. The whole variable domain, filled in from reference TRBV7-2 and TRBJ2-7, reads GAGVSQSPSNKVTEKGKDVELRCDPISGHTALYWYRQSLGQGLEFLIYFQGNSAPDKSGLPSDRFSAERTGGSVSTLTIQRTQQEDSAVYLCASSLGLAGPYEQYFGPGTRLTVT.

Many counts were recorded for this clonotype. The chain has TRBV7-6 and TRBJ2-3; D remains ambiguous. Germline V lookup: CDR1 SGHVS, CDR2 FNYEAQ. V lost 0 bases, J lost 4 bases, and 5 bases lay in between. This CDR3 has 13 residues. CDR3 residues: CASSLALSDTQYF. DNA for the CDR3: TGTGCCAGCAGCTTAGCGCTCTCAGATACGCAGTATTTT.